This T cell receptor beta chain was found in a study of CD8 T cells in ankylosing spondylitis. Making use of molecular barcodes, quantitative 5'-RACE generated TCR beta libraries. TCRdb re-called the 5' RACE reads through MiXCR, storing one row per CDR3 protein. This sample carries hundreds of thousands of distinct CDR3 sequences, around a quarter of them seen once, and the ten largest clones take about 6.9%. V lost 0 bases to trimming and J lost 6 bases; unmatched junction nucleotides: 10. The germline V gene encodes CDR1 SGDLS and CDR2 YYNGEE. The CDR3 sequence is 17 residues long. This TCR derives from a male donor with ankylosing spondylitis or in good health (not recorded which). The sample was blood, either unsorted or a sorted T cell fraction (not recorded which). This chain links TRBV9 with TRBJ2-3, with 10 bases identical to TRBD2. The CDR3 region has the DNA TGTGCCAGCAGCGTAGCCCCGGCTAGCGGGAGCTCGGATACGCAGTATTTT. This gives the protein CASSVAPASGSSDTQYF. Combining the CDR3 with reference TRBV9 and TRBJ2-3 gives the whole variable domain DSGVTQTPKHLITATGQRVTLRCSPRSGDLSVYWYQQSLDQGLQFLIQYYNGEERAKGNILERFSAQQFPDLHSELNLSSLELGDSALYFCASSVAPASGSSDTQYFGPGTRLTVL.